Described below is a single TCR beta chain sequence and its context. Its cognate antigen has yet to be identified. Other nucleotide sequences in the sample specify the same CDR3. This specimen comes from a study of cytomegalovirus exposure and HLA in healthy donors (dated by TCRdb to about 2017). For the wider study: An earlier analysis of more than 550 of the donors reported 276 Gb of sequence data and 117 million unique TCR beta sequences obtained from about 170 million T cells. Roughly 300 gigabases of sequencing data and roughly 80 million unique TCR sequences made up an early release that covered roughly 670 HLA-typed donors. Of the approximately 400 genotyped donors, over 80% were placed in the genetic ancestry cluster associated with self-reported Caucasian donors. The study aimed to test whether cataloging public T cell receptors could reveal signatures of past pathogen exposure. The T cell repertoires of several hundred subjects were profiled by immunosequencing and related to cytomegalovirus serostatus. Along with the roughly 710-subject first cohort, a separate validation cohort of 120 different subjects was used. To predict cytomegalovirus infection status, the study combined high-throughput TCR immunosequencing, statistical association of individual TCRs with disease status, and machine learning. In a later analysis, previously published TCR beta repertoires from 550 to 750 donors were re-analyzed and high-resolution HLA genotyping was added so that TCR occurrence patterns could be studied. Rather than drawing on any new phenotypic data, the later analysis identified candidate immune exposures from TCR beta sequences and the way those sequences occurred across donors. An earlier analysis of roughly 600 of the donors used high-throughput TCR beta sequencing to judge whether each TCR beta V gene segment behaved as functional or pseudogenic. Donor age, sex, ethnicity and CMV serostatus were compiled together with the repertoire data. In a later genetic analysis, genome-wide SNP genotypes for 398 of the 666 donors were used, and that subset was treated as a discovery cohort. Every discovery cohort repertoire had been produced on one sequencing platform. Class I and class II HLA loci were covered by the typing at four-digit resolution. Typing coverage varied by locus: about 620-630 donors for A, B, C, DRB1 and DQB1; roughly 520 for DQA1; 600 to 610 for DPA1; approximately 450 for DPB1. Four to six DR-DQ haplotypes were handled as single units for association and clustering, since linkage in the cohort was strong. Among roughly 400 genotyped donors of the cohort, an average of approximately 240,000 unique TCR beta nucleotide sequences was sequenced per donor, of which roughly 17% were non-productive.

Libraries were constructed by the immunoSEQ multiplex PCR assay. A mixture of 60 forward primers for TCR Vbeta segments and 13 reverse primers for TCR Jbeta segments was used in the multiplex PCR. The CDR3 region of rearranged TCR beta genes was amplified from genomic DNA with a multiplex PCR assay. On the Illumina HiSeq System, the amplified TCR beta libraries were sequenced as 87-base-pair reads. Under the source paper's analysis protocol: In a later analysis, approximately 74 million unique TCR beta chains were counted across the 500 to 700 repertoires, and roughly 11 million of these chains were shared by at least two donors. A nearest-neighbor algorithm error-corrected the raw reads and collapsed the reads into unique sequences, merging closely related sequences to remove PCR and sequencing errors. V, D and J gene segments were assigned by aligning CDR3 sequences to IMGT reference sequences. For a sequence to be retained, a match of at least six nucleotides to both a V gene segment and a J gene segment was required. A rearrangement was called productive if the CDR3 had no stop codons and remained in frame with V and J, and every other rearrangement was called non-productive. Following IMGT convention, CDR3 was defined as the stretch from the second conserved V-encoded cysteine to the conserved J-encoded phenylalanine. The earlier analysis of fewer than 700 of the donors excluded sequences that lacked an unambiguous match to a single V gene segment. In an earlier analysis of approximately 560 of the donors, a V segment was called functional when productive rearrangements were above 56.7%, and segregating when the standard deviation between donors exceeded 5%. To diagnose cytomegalovirus status from the catalog of TCR beta chain sequences, a statistical classification framework was built. In a later analysis, V and J genes were assigned by comparing TCR nucleotide sequences against IMGT/GENE-DB human TR gene sequences. A later analysis assigned CDR3 sequences and most-parsimonious VDJ recombination scenarios with the TCRdist pipeline. In a later analysis, every TCR beta chain was defined by the combination of its CDR3 amino acid sequence and its V-gene family, and reads without a unique V-gene family were dropped. As a way to deal with suspected cross-contamination and a sequencing artifact, a later analysis dropped roughly 600 nucleotide sequences that were highly shared and had low generation probability. In a later analysis, a clonal expansion index for each public chain was calculated from normalized within-repertoire ranks of inferred template counts. A later analysis computed generation probabilities with a VDJ recombination model fitted to out-of-frame rearrangements, and checked the results against IGoR. In a later analysis, hypergeometric tests were used to score TCR-TCR, TCR-HLA and TCR-CMV co-occurrence, with a repertoire-size bias correction applied to TCR pairs. A later analysis estimated false discovery rates by permuting HLA or CMV assignments 20 times. A later analysis grouped co-occurring TCRs with DBSCAN, adding TCRdist sequence similarity when clustering within HLA-allele-positive subsets. Repertoires with fewer than 30,000 or more than 120,000 public chains, plus five repertoires with anomalous nucleotide sharing, were excluded from co-occurrence clustering. TCRdb carries this immuneACCESS record with in-frame sequences only. Its versions omit some clonotypes, under half of them owing to an unresolved V gene in the studies checked, with the rest unexplained. The DNA was the basis for D and trimming; V, J and clone size are from that table. The table of this sample itemizes some 130,000 clones. The ten largest clonotypes hold roughly 1.6% of the sample.

Findings and caveats that apply to the study as a whole: According to a later analysis, most CMV-associated TCR beta chains appeared to be HLA-restricted, and the HLA associations seemed to be driven largely by CMV exposure. V-gene and J-gene trimming of TCR beta chains was associated with a missense DCLRE1C variant in a later genetic analysis, and the association was replicated in an independent cohort. Because counts were too low, 15 or so rarely observed V segments, including chromosome 9 orphons, were excluded from the earlier analysis of fewer than 650 of the donors. A cluster of highly shared sequence variants was judged likely to represent a technical artifact of the sequencing pipeline. At a false discovery rate of 0.05, a later analysis linked about 17,000 TCR beta sequences to specific HLA alleles. Only TCR beta chains were sequenced in this cohort, and the absence of alpha or paired-chain data limited detectable features. Broadly in line with IMGT annotations, most TCR beta V segments showed up in productive rearrangements about 87% or about 30% of the time in an earlier analysis of 587 of the donors. A further reported finding was that TCR beta sequences accurately predicted the HLA-A and HLA-B alleles for most subjects in the first cohort. Because HLA typing was unavailable for some donors at each locus, only the typed subset was used in association tests. When HLA alleles, especially DR and DQ, strongly co-occurred, TCR associations were difficult to assign to individual alleles. Correlated functional status among segregating V segments might be attributable to linkage disequilibrium, but an unknown experimental factor could not be ruled out. The only immune exposure information available for the cohort was CMV serostatus. According to a later genetic analysis, donors in an Asian-associated ancestry cluster had fewer N-insertions in productive TCRs than the roughly 700-donor mean. The authors suggested that the approach could potentially be extended to other disease states and immunological phenotypes. Across donors, most TCR sequences were observed very rarely, whereas some public TCRs were present in many individuals. Compared with equally common non-associated chains, HLA-associated TCR beta chains in a later analysis were more clonally expanded and had lower generation probabilities. Sequencing depth was assumed to be roughly uniform across donors in the presence/absence analyses, though that assumption may not hold. A later analysis reported that several top co-occurrence clusters appeared linked to parvovirus B19, influenza, CMV and Epstein-Barr virus. Some IMGT-functional V segments, including TRBV6-2 and TRBV6-3, could not be distinguished by the 87-base-pair reads and were therefore excluded. A few of the identified cytomegalovirus-associated TCR beta chains were confirmed in vitro to be specific for cytomegalovirus antigens. According to a later analysis, TCR association rates differed among HLA loci, with DRB1 alleles showing the most associated TCRs and HLA-C alleles showing the fewest. In both the original and validation cohorts, the classifier was reported to diagnose cytomegalovirus status with high specificity and sensitivity. A total of 164 TCR beta chains were listed by the study as associated with cytomegalovirus.

V loses 1 base of germline sequence and J loses 0 bases, and the interval between the two ends is 10 bases. CDR1 and CDR2 (SGHRS, YFSETQ) derive from the germline V gene. From its cysteine to its phenylalanine, the CDR3 spans 15 amino acids. Only the CDR3 DNA stays, 45 bases, in frame from base 1. The cohort was made up of under 800 healthy bone marrow donors. At the time of sampling, every cohort member was nominally healthy, though immune exposures that went unrecorded were likely present. The donor tested CMV seronegative and was one of the 352 seronegative cohort members. A peripheral blood sample was provided by each donor, and peripheral blood mononuclear cells were used for TCR beta sequencing. Genomic DNA was extracted from the blood cell samples with the Qiagen DNeasy Blood Extraction Kit.

The rearrangement joined TRBV5-1 to TRBJ1-1, with TRBD1 tentatively as D gene (6 bases match). Sequences were obtained from PBMCs. The TCR was taken from a woman in her thirties or forties in good health and CMV-seronegative. The CDR3 reads CASSLIGGLNTEAFF. The sequenced DNA: TGCGCCAGCAGCTTGATAGGGGGATTGAACACTGAAGCTTTCTTT.